This T cell receptor (beta chain) came from a study of shared clonotypes between healthy human individuals. Whole-study results and caveats: Non-shared clonotypes showed lower generation probabilities than clonotypes common to all four donors.

With regard to this clone: What it binds is not known.

The CDR3 totals 15 residues. Trimming removed 6 bases from V and 0 bases from J; junction bases left unmatched: 5. Germline assignment: CDR1 SNHLY and CDR2 FYNNEI. In the naive CD8 group, cells lacked CD45RO and were positively selected for CCR7, so terminally differentiated effector memory CD45RA+ cells were left out. In the original analysis: Junction-only immunoSEQ data arrived without quality scores, meaning filtering differed. TCRdb keeps only in-frame clones here, not all; method: immunoSEQ multiplex PCR. The D gene and trimming were derived from the DNA, and the V and J assignments and clone size from that table. The sample contains millions of clones, less than 95% of which appear only once.

The sample was naive CD8+ T cells sorted from blood. The chain combines TRBV2 with TRBJ2-1, with 7 bases that match TRBD1. The sequence came from a man aged 18 to 29 in good health. In DNA, the CDR3 is TGTGCCAGCAGCCGCGACAGGGCCTCCTACAATGAGCAGTTCTTC. Translation gives CASSRDRASYNEQFF.